This is a list of T cell receptor beta chains from one sample in a study of blood T cell repertoires in COVID-19. Measured with immunoSEQ multiplex PCR; TCRdb has only the in-frame clones, and not every one. Here the sample spans some 150,000 clones, approximately 87% being singletons. Sequencing was carried out using peripheral blood. These receptors were obtained from a man between 18 and 35 years old with active or convalescent COVID-19. Each CDR3 is given with its conserved first and last residue. The D gene is left open where the match is weak. For some rows the clone size is stated as once, few or many, or as a class when expanded; others skip it.

clone size	V gene	J gene	D gene	CDR3 DNA	CDR3 protein
-	TRBV30	TRBJ2-1	-	TGTGCCTGGAGCCCATCCGGGATTGCGTTCTTC	CAWSPSGIAFF
-	TRBV30	TRBJ2-3	-	TGTGCCTGGAGTGTGCGGGTAATCACGCAGTATTTT	CAWSVRVITQYF
-	TRBV27	TRBJ2-1	-	TGTGCCAGCACCATCTCCCTGGCCTCGATGAATGAGCAGTTCTTC	CASTISLASMNEQFF
-	TRBV19	TRBJ1-5	-	TGTGCCAGTAGTATCCCAGGTTATAGCAATCAGCCCCAGCATTTT	CASSIPGYSNQPQHF
-	TRBV6-1	TRBJ2-7	TRBD2	TGTGCCAGCAGTGAACCGACTAGCGGGAGGATGTACGAGCAGTACTTC	CASSEPTSGRMYEQYF
-	TRBV19	TRBJ1-1	-	TGTGCCAGTAGCCCCTTAAACACTGAAGCTTTCTTT	CASSPLNTEAFF
once	TRBV11-2	TRBJ2-5	TRBD1	TGTGCCAGCAGGGGACAGGGGATGGGGACCCAGTACTTC	CASRGQGMGTQYF
-	TRBV7-8	TRBJ1-2	-	TGTGCCAGCAGCTTACAAATCGAGGCTGGTGGCTACACCTTC	CASSLQIEAGGYTF
-	TRBV6-5	TRBJ1-5	-	TGTGCCAGCAGTTCCAGGGTTGGCAATCAGCCCCAGCATTTT	CASSSRVGNQPQHF
-	TRBV27	TRBJ2-1	TRBD2	TGTGCCAGCAGTTCCGCTAGCGGTAGCTCCTACAATGAGCAGTTCTTC	CASSSASGSSYNEQFF
once	TRBV10-3	TRBJ2-5	TRBD1	TGTGCCATCAGTGGGACAGGACAAGAGACCCAGTACTTC	CAISGTGQETQYF
-	TRBV4-2	TRBJ1-4	-	TGTGCCAGCAGCCCTACAGGGAATCGCGAAAAACTGTTTTTT	CASSPTGNREKLFF
-	TRBV7-3	TRBJ2-3	-	TGTGCCAGCAGCTTAAGTCCAGGGGTCACAGATACGCAGTATTTT	CASSLSPGVTDTQYF
once	TRBV25-1	TRBJ2-7	TRBD1	TGTGCCAGCACCGGGACAGGGGCTTACGAGCAGTACTTC	CASTGTGAYEQYF